Listed below are T cell receptor beta chains from one sample, sequenced in a study of blood T cell repertoires in COVID-19. The table came from immunoSEQ multiplex PCR; TCRdb's copy has only in-frame clones and leaves some out. The data contain around 130,000 clones, approximately 80% of them seen just once; the ten biggest clones take up around 18%. Sequencing was done on a sample of peripheral blood. All receptors derive from an elderly man with acute or convalescent COVID-19. CDR3s include the opening cysteine and the closing phenylalanine or tryptophan. D genes are given only for firm matches. A clone size is listed for some rows: how often the clone was seen (once, few, many), or a class if it is expanded.

V gene,D gene,clone size,J gene,CDR3 DNA,CDR3 protein
TRBV5-6,TRBD1,few,TRBJ1-1,TGTGCCAGCAGCTTGTGGGTGACAGGGTGGGGTAAGAGCACTGAAGCTTTCTTT,CASSLWVTGWGKSTEAFF
TRBV19,TRBD1,few,TRBJ2-7,TGTGCCAGTAGTACCGGACAGGGGTTAGGCGAGCAGTACTTC,CASSTGQGLGEQYF
TRBV6-2/TRBV6-3,.,.,TRBJ2-2,TGTGCCAGCAGCCAAGTGGGCGTCACCGGGGAGCTGTTTTTT,CASSQVGVTGELFF
TRBV10-3,TRBD2,.,TRBJ2-1,TGTGCCATCAGTCGCGGTCTAGCGGGGGGGCCGTTTTCCAATGAGCAGTTCTTC,CAISRGLAGGPFSNEQFF
TRBV5-1,.,.,TRBJ2-7,TGCGCCAGCAGCCTCTCTAGCGACTCCTACGAGCAGTACTTC,CASSLSSDSYEQYF
TRBV7-2,.,.,TRBJ1-5,TGTGCCAGCAGCCGGGGTTATAGCAATCAGCCCCAGCATTTT,CASSRGYSNQPQHF
TRBV4-1,TRBD1,few,TRBJ1-1,TGCGCCAGCAGCCAAGATATTCTGCAGGGGGCGCGAAGGAACACTGAAGCTTTCTTT,CASSQDILQGARRNTEAFF
TRBV9,TRBD1,.,TRBJ1-5,TGTGCCAGCAGCGGCGGGACAGGGTGGAATCAGCCCCAGCATTTT,CASSGGTGWNQPQHF
TRBV2,TRBD2,.,TRBJ2-7,TGTGCCAGCAGGGCTAGCGGGGGTTCCTACGAGCAGTACTTC,CASRASGGSYEQYF
TRBV5-8,TRBD1,.,TRBJ1-1,TGTGCCAGCAGCTTGGCCAATAGTGCCGGGACAGCAGAAGCTTTCTTT,CASSLANSAGTAEAFF
TRBV9,.,once,TRBJ1-1,TGTGCCAGCAGCGTACAGGGGCTCGGGGTGAATTTATACACTGAAGCTTTCTTT,CASSVQGLGVNLYTEAFF
TRBV4-2,TRBD2,.,TRBJ2-5,TGTGCCAGCAGCCAAGATTGGGAATCGGGGGGGCTCGGTGAGACCCAGTACTTC,CASSQDWESGGLGETQYF
TRBV18,.,.,TRBJ1-2,TGTGCCAGCTCACCAGGGCTTGGCTACACCTTC,CASSPGLGYTF
TRBV3-1/TRBV3-2,TRBD2,.,TRBJ2-7,TGTGCCAGCAGCCAAGGGTATATAAGCGGGGGGCCGGGAGAGCAGTACTTC,CASSQGYISGGPGEQYF
TRBV4-1,.,.,TRBJ1-5,TGCGCCAGCAGCCTAGAGGGGCTTCCGAATCAGCCCCAGCATTTT,CASSLEGLPNQPQHF
TRBV5-6,.,.,TRBJ1-1,TGTGCCAGCAGCTTGGCCCCCCGGCCAGGGAACACTGAAGCTTTCTTT,CASSLAPRPGNTEAFF
TRBV9,.,few,TRBJ1-2,TGTGCCAGCAGCGGTCCTCTGTCGACAGATGGCTACACCTTC,CASSGPLSTDGYTF
TRBV11-2,.,.,TRBJ1-2,TGTGCCAGCAGAAAAATCAGGGGTTTGGCAAACTATGGCTACACCTTC,CASRKIRGLANYGYTF
TRBV27,.,.,TRBJ2-7,TGTGCCAGCAGTTTAACGGGGTCAGTAGGCTACGAGCAGTACTTC,CASSLTGSVGYEQYF
TRBV4-2,TRBD1,.,TRBJ1-2,TGTGCCAGCAGCGGAACAGGGGGTACGAGTGGCTACACCTTC,CASSGTGGTSGYTF
TRBV19,.,.,TRBJ1-6,TGTGCCAGTAAGGAGTCTGGCACATATAATTCACCCCTCCACTTT,CASKESGTYNSPLHF
TRBV6-6,.,.,TRBJ2-1,TGTGCCAGCAGAAAACAGTGGTTGAACTACAATGAGCAGTTCTTC,CASRKQWLNYNEQFF
TRBV19,TRBD1,.,TRBJ2-7,TGTGCCACTCACCCGGGACAGGGCTCCTACGAGCAGTACTTC,CATHPGQGSYEQYF
TRBV5-4,.,.,TRBJ2-7,TGTGCCAGCAGCTCTGGGGGGTCCTACGAGCAGTACTTC,CASSSGGSYEQYF
TRBV2,TRBD1,.,TRBJ1-2,TGTGCCAGCAGTGAAGTGGAGGGGGCGCGGGGCTACACCTTC,CASSEVEGARGYTF
TRBV19,TRBD1,.,TRBJ1-1,TGTGCCAGTCGGACAGGGGCAGGGGTATGGAACACTGAAGCTTTCTTT,CASRTGAGVWNTEAFF
TRBV5-5,TRBD1,.,TRBJ2-3,TGTGCCAGCAGTACGAGCCTCACAGGGGCATCGAACACAGATACGCAGTATTTT,CASSTSLTGASNTDTQYF
TRBV7-2,TRBD1,.,TRBJ2-2,TGTGCCAGCAGCTTAGCGAACAGGGGTAGGGCCGGGGAGCTGTTTTTT,CASSLANRGRAGELFF
TRBV6-6,TRBD1,few,TRBJ2-2,TGTGCCAGCAGGGGACAGGGGGCGACCGGGGAGCTGTTTTTT,CASRGQGATGELFF
TRBV7-9,.,.,TRBJ2-1,TGTGCCAGCAGCTTTGGTTCTGCGAACAATGAGCAGTTCTTC,CASSFGSANNEQFF
TRBV6-1,.,once,TRBJ1-6,TGTGCCAGCAGTGAGTCAGGGGTTTTCTCACCCCTCCACTTT,CASSESGVFSPLHF
TRBV14,TRBD1,once,TRBJ1-5,TGTGCCAGCAGCCGCCTAAGAGGAAGGGGGCATCAGCCCCAGCATTTT,CASSRLRGRGHQPQHF
TRBV7-9,.,.,TRBJ1-2,TGTGCCAGCAGCTTAGACCCAGACTATGGCTACACCTTC,CASSLDPDYGYTF
TRBV18,.,many,TRBJ2-2,TGTGCCAGCTCACCTCTAGGGGTACGTGGCACCGGGGAGCTGTTTTTT,CASSPLGVRGTGELFF
TRBV28,TRBD1,.,TRBJ1-5,TGTGCCAGCAGTCCGGGGGGCACAGGGGGCGCGTCTCAGCCCCAGCATTTT,CASSPGGTGGASQPQHF
TRBV5-1,.,few,TRBJ1-1,TGCGCCAGCAGCCGGGAGCCGTCGAACACTGAAGCTTTCTTT,CASSREPSNTEAFF
TRBV6-1,TRBD2,.,TRBJ2-3,TGTGCCAGCAGTGTCTTGCGGGGGGGCCGTGGCACAGATACGCAGTATTTT,CASSVLRGGRGTDTQYF
TRBV9,.,few,TRBJ2-2,TGTGCCAGCAGCGTAATTAGCACCGGGGAGCTGTTTTTT,CASSVISTGELFF
TRBV4-2,TRBD2,.,TRBJ2-2,TGTGCCAGCAGCCTAGGAAGCCAGCGGGGGATTCACACCGGGGAGCTGTTTTTT,CASSLGSQRGIHTGELFF
TRBV6-6,.,.,TRBJ1-2,TGTGCCAGCAGTTACCCGGGGGTTTATGGCTACACCTTC,CASSYPGVYGYTF
TRBV6-6,.,few,TRBJ2-5,TGTGCCAGCAGCTCTGGGACAAGGCCCCCCGAGACCCAGTACTTC,CASSSGTRPPETQYF
TRBV28,TRBD1,once,TRBJ2-7,TGTGCCAGCAGTTTACCTACAGGGGGTGGCGAGCAGTACTTC,CASSLPTGGGEQYF
TRBV28,.,few,TRBJ2-5,TGTGCCAGCAGCCGGGGGTCGGGGACTGAGACCCAGTACTTC,CASSRGSGTETQYF
TRBV9,TRBD1,.,TRBJ2-1,TGTGCCAGCAGCGTAACGTGGCAGGGGGCTGGTAATGAGCAGTTCTTC,CASSVTWQGAGNEQFF
TRBV7-2,.,.,TRBJ1-2,TGTGCCAGCAGCCCACACCTTGGGCAGATCTATGGCTACACCTTC,CASSPHLGQIYGYTF
TRBV5-1,TRBD1,.,TRBJ2-2,TGCGCCAGCAGCCAGGGACAGCACACCGGGGAGCTGTTTTTT,CASSQGQHTGELFF
TRBV27,.,.,TRBJ2-1,TGTGCCAGCAGTTTACCTACAGGGTTAAGGCAGTTCTTC,CASSLPTGLRQFF
TRBV5-1,TRBD1,.,TRBJ1-1,TGCGCCAGCAGCTTGCGTGACAGGGGATCGGCTTTCTTT,CASSLRDRGSAFF
TRBV5-4,.,.,TRBJ2-5,TGTGCCAGCAGCTTGGGCACAGCACAAGAGACCCAGTACTTC,CASSLGTAQETQYF
TRBV18,TRBD2,.,TRBJ2-3,TGTGCCAGCTCAATGGCAGGGAGCGGGGGAGATACGCAGTATTTT,CASSMAGSGGDTQYF
TRBV11-2,.,.,TRBJ2-5,TGTGCCAGCAGCTTCTCTTTCACACCACGCCAAGAGACCCAGTACTTC,CASSFSFTPRQETQYF
TRBV19,.,.,TRBJ2-7,TGTGCCAGTAGTACCACCAGCCCGGGTCGAATCTACGAGCAGTACTTC,CASSTTSPGRIYEQYF
TRBV6-6,TRBD1,.,TRBJ2-7,TGTGCCAGCAGTTACTCACAGGGGGTGATCGACGAGCAGTACTTC,CASSYSQGVIDEQYF
TRBV10-3,.,.,TRBJ2-3,TGTGCCATCAGTGAGGTAGTCATGACAGGACCATTAACCACAGATACGCAGTATTTT,CAISEVVMTGPLTTDTQYF
TRBV27,.,.,TRBJ2-7,TGTGCCAGCGGCAATCCTAGGAGCTCCTACGAGCAGTACTTC,CASGNPRSSYEQYF
TRBV6-6,TRBD2,.,TRBJ2-2,TGTGCCAGCAGAGAACTAGCGGCAAACACCGGGGAGCTGTTTTTT,CASRELAANTGELFF